Following are 10 T cell receptor delta chains from one sample sequenced in a study of gamma delta lymphoproliferative disorders and STAT genes. Sequencing used genomic DNA taken from PBMCs of patients and controls. TCRdb re-called the multiplex PCR reads with CATT. The sample lists 700 or so delta-chain clones, under 2% occurring once. Source material: blood. The receptors shown here come from a human donor in good health.

For this clone: It is likely a read error: a sequence one base away is far more abundant. Other nucleotide sequences in the sample specify the same CDR3. The chain joins TRDV2 to TRDJ1; 8 nucleotides line up with TRDD3. CDR1 is GEAIGNYY and CDR2 is EKD in the germline V gene. The CDR3 sequence is 18 residues long. CDR3 region: CACDTVGTGGSYTDKLIF. The CDR3 DNA reads as TGTGCCTGTGACACGGTGGGTACTGGGGGGTCGTACACCGACAAACTCATCTTT.

The sample holds a few counts of this clone. A far more abundant clone sits one base away, making this likely a read error. Other DNA variants within this sample encode the same CDR3. V usage is TRDV2 and J usage is TRDJ1, with 8 bases that match TRDD3. CDR1 is GEAIGNYY and CDR2 is EKD in the germline V gene. CDR3 length: 18 amino acids. The DNA of the CDR3 is TGTGCCTGCGACACGGTGGGTACTGGGGGGTCGTACACCGATAAACTCATCTTT. Amino acids: CACDTVGTGGSYTDKLIF.

This clone was seen only a few times. TCRdb attributes to this sequence the protein of a much larger clone, which differs from the DNA translation at residue 5; a read error is likely, and the protein displayed is translated from the DNA. The rearrangement joins TRDV2 to TRDJ1, with a possible D match to TRDD3 (5 bases). This CDR3 is 15 amino acids long. V was pared by 3 bases and J by 0 bases, with 13 bases between. In germline, CDR1 is GEAIGNYY, CDR2 EKD. CDR3 in DNA: TGTGCCTGTGACTCCGTCGGGGAGTACACCGATAAACTCATCTTT. This encodes CACDSVGEYTDKLIF.

This clone turned up a few times. This DNA's translation differs at residue 4 from TCRdb's protein, which comes from a much larger clone; a read error is likely, and the protein shown is translated from the DNA. The gene calls are TRDV2 and TRDJ3; 13 bases align to TRDD3. The CDR3 totals 22 residues. Germline V gene sequence: CDR1 GEAIGNYY, CDR2 EKD. The CDR3: CACVTPPILGDTRAWDTRQMFF. In DNA, the CDR3 is TGTGCCTGTGTCACCCCCCCGATACTGGGGGATACGCGAGCCTGGGACACCCGACAGATGTTTTTC.

This clone ranks as medium-sized. With only one base between it and a far larger clone, this is likely a read error. This sample includes further DNA sequences coding for the same CDR3. The V call is TRDV2, the J call TRDJ1; 10 bases align to TRDD3. Looked up from germline, CDR1 is GEAIGNYY and CDR2 is EKD. This CDR3 is 17 amino acids long. The DNA of the CDR3 is TGCGCCTGTGACCCCGTACTGGGGGATTCGTACACCGATAAACTCATCTTT. It is translated as CACDPVLGDSYTDKLIF.

This clone was detected only a few times. A far larger clone is one base from this, pointing to a likely read error. Other DNA sequences from this sample encode an identical CDR3 as well. This chain connects TRDV2 to TRDJ1, with TRDD3 matching 7 bases. Germline V gives CDR1 GEAIGNYY, CDR2 EKD. There are 22 residues in the CDR3. As DNA, the CDR3 is TGTGCCTGTGACACTCTTCGGGAGCCAAGTCGGCGTGTGGGGGAGTGGGCCGGTAAACTTATCTTT. Translation: CACDTLREPSRRVGEWAGKLIF.

Of note for this clone: A far more abundant clone sits one base away, making this likely a read error. This chain uses TRDV2 with TRDJ1; a possible D gene is TRDD3 (5 bases). Germline-derived CDR1 and CDR2 are GEAIGNYY and EKD. This CDR3 region has 16 residues. The CDR3 loop reads CACDFVGSTNTDKFIF. CDR3 sequence (DNA): TGTGCCTGTGACTTCGTGGGGAGCACAAACACCGATAAATTCATCTTT.

This clone appeared a few times. The protein that TCRdb holds for this DNA derives from a much larger clone and differs from the translated DNA at residue 5, which likely indicates a read error; the protein shown here is translated from the DNA. The chain uses TRDV2 and TRDJ1; 9 bases agree with TRDD3. The CDR3 is 18 residues long. Per germline, CDR1 GEAIGNYY and CDR2 EKD. The V segment lost 2 bases and the J segment 7 bases; nucleotides outside the gene matches: 19. CDR3: CACDRLASGGSALGKLIF. CDR3 nucleotides: TGTGCCTGTGACAGGCTCGCCTCTGGGGGATCCGCTTTGGGTAAACTCATCTTT.

This clone turned up a few times. This DNA's translation differs at residue 13 from TCRdb's protein, which comes from a much larger clone; a read error is likely, and the protein shown is translated from the DNA. The chain links TRDV1 to TRDJ1; TRDD3 matches 10 bases. The V gene end was trimmed by 0 bases and the J gene end by 2 bases; junction bases not matched to a gene: 18. CDR1 TSWWSYY and CDR2 QGS come from the germline V gene. This CDR3 spans 21 amino acids. CDR3 DNA sequence: TGTGCTCTTGGGGAACTAGCCCTAAAAAACTGGGGGATGCAAAGGACCGATAAACTCATCTTT. It encodes CALGELALKNWGMQRTDKLIF.

This clone was seen a handful of times. TCRdb has a much larger clone's protein, which differs at residue 11 from the translation of this DNA, likely because of a read error; what is shown is the protein translated from the DNA. The chain has TRDV2 and TRDJ1; 8 positions agree with TRDD3. The V segment lost 1 base and the J segment 7 bases; nucleotides outside the gene matches: 19. This CDR3 comprises 18 residues. The germline gives CDR1 GEAIGNYY, CDR2 EKD. CDR3 amino acids: CACDTLASGGTALGKLIF. CDR3 coding DNA: TGTGCCTGTGACACGCTCGCCTCTGGGGGAACCGCTTTGGGTAAACTCATCTTT.